The 9 T cell receptor beta chains reported below all come from one sample, sequenced in a study of cytomegalovirus exposure and HLA in healthy donors (dated by TCRdb to between 2016 and 2019). Library generation was performed with the immunoSEQ multiplex PCR assay. A mixture of 60 forward primers for TCR Vbeta segments and 13 reverse primers for TCR Jbeta segments was used in the multiplex PCR. In its TCRdb copy, this immuneACCESS table keeps in-frame sequences only and misses some clones. Where compared with another copy, unresolved V genes explain less than half of these, and the others have no known cause. The sample table shows some 120,000 clones, and about 78% are seen once. The top ten clonotypes cover 0.95% to 1.5% of the sample. The specimen sequenced was PBMCs. Receptor source: a female donor in good health and CMV-seronegative.

The J gene is TRBJ2-7, the V gene TRBV29-1, with D perhaps TRBD1 (5 bases). Between the trimmed V and J ends, which lost 0 bases and 0 bases, there was a span of 9 bases. CDR1 and CDR2 (germline): SQVTM, ANQGSEA. The CDR3 is 14 residues long. In nucleotides, the CDR3 is TGCAGCGTTGAAGACCACAGGTTCTCCTACGAGCAGTACTTC. Translating gives CSVEDHRFSYEQYF.

This clone was seen a single time. V and J are TRBV5-6 and TRBJ2-2; D gene ambiguous. CDR1 and CDR2 (germline): SGHDT, YYEEEE. The V gene lost 4 bases and the J gene lost 3 bases, with 7 bases spanning the gap. The length of the CDR3 is 13 residues. The CDR3 reads CASSPRYTGELFF. CDR3 sequence (DNA): TGTGCCAGCAGCCCGAGATACACCGGGGAGCTGTTTTTT.

The V gene is TRBV15, the J gene TRBJ1-2; perhaps TRBD1 as D (6 bases). The CDR3 spans 16 residues. Germline CDR1 is LNHNV and CDR2 is YYDKDF (reference sequence). V lost 0 bases to trimming and J lost 3 bases, with 14 bases between them. CDR3: CATSRDRGGLDYGYTF. For the CDR3, the DNA is TGTGCCACCAGCAGAGATCGGGGGGGGCTTGACTATGGCTACACCTTC.

V gene TRBV15 combines with J gene TRBJ1-5; D not certain. The CDR3 sequence is 15 residues long. Germline CDR1 LNHNV, CDR2 YYDKDF (reference sequence). V dropped 0 bases and J dropped 7 bases, with 13 bases sitting between them. DNA for the CDR3: TGTGCCACCAGCAGAGATAAAGGTGAGGGACAGCCCCAGCATTTT. It translates to CATSRDKGEGQPQHF.

In this sample, this clone turned up a few times. The chain couples TRBV30 to TRBJ1-1; D gene ambiguous. V was pared by 0 bases and J by 0 bases, with 5 bases between. Germline V lookup: CDR1 GTSNPN, CDR2 SVGIG (reference sequence). The CDR3 covers 13 residues. The CDR3 region has the DNA TGTGCCTGGAGTGTTGGCTTGAACACTGAAGCTTTCTTT. Translated: CAWSVGLNTEAFF.

This clone was recorded once. The V gene is TRBV7-8, the J gene TRBJ2-5; 12 nucleotides align to TRBD2. The J call may be faulty, since TRBJ2-7 better matches the DNA end. Germline V gene data show CDR1 as SGHVS and CDR2 as FQNEAQ. The CDR3 loop spans 19 amino acids. For the CDR3, the DNA is TGTGCCAGCAGCCCCCAAAGGGGCCCGACTAGCGGGAGTCCCTACGAGCAGTACTTC. Translating it yields CASSPQRGPTSGSPYEQYF.

The chain carries TRBV9 and TRBJ2-3; 8 nucleotides line up with TRBD1. With 6 bases clipped from V and 0 bases from J, the junction kept 6 bases outside the gene matches. Germline CDR1 is SGDLS and CDR2 is YYNGEE. CDR3 length: 15 amino acids. In DNA form, the CDR3 reads TGTGCCAGCAATCCCGGGACAGGAAGCACAGATACGCAGTATTTT. Protein: CASNPGTGSTDTQYF.

V and J are TRBV30 and TRBJ2-1; no clear D gene. The CDR3 spans 13 residues. Trimming took 4 bases from V and 7 from J, leaving 14 bases between them. Germline V lookup: CDR1 GTSNPN, CDR2 SVGIG (reference sequence). The DNA for the CDR3 is TGTGCCTGGAACCCTCATGGGCTAAATGAGCAGTTCTTC. Translating it yields CAWNPHGLNEQFF. The full variable domain, with the rest looked up from reference TRBV30 and TRBJ2-1, is SQTIHQWPATLVQPVGSPLSLECTVEGTSNPNLYWYRQAAGRGLQLLFYSVGIGQISSEVPQNLSASRPQDRQFILSSKKLLLSDSGFYLCAWNPHGLNEQFFGPGTRLTVL.

The chain joins TRBV6-4 to TRBJ2-2; 10 bases are a match to TRBD2. Per germline, CDR1 MRHNA and CDR2 SNTAGT. CDR3 size: 16 residues. After removal of 6 bases from V and 3 bases from J, the junction contained 7 bases not matched to a gene. The CDR3 spells CASRSDSGGHTGELFF. The CDR3 nucleotides read TGTGCCAGCAGATCGGATAGCGGGGGGCACACCGGGGAGCTGTTTTTT.